This TCR beta chain derives from a study of T cell responses to AZD1222 COVID-19 vaccine. General observations from the study: None of the repertoires were sampled until the peak T cell response had passed. Nearly half of unique spike-specific TCRs reportedly avoided B.1.351 and B.1.1.7 mutated regions. There were vaccine-associated CD4 TCRs across spike, dominant at 160-218 and 743-854.

Sequenced by immunoSEQ multiplex PCR; TCRdb stores in-frame clones only, minus some. The sample shows around 75,000 clones, approximately 88% of them seen only once. This clone appeared a few times. What it recognizes is unknown. Germline V gene sequence: CDR1 SEHNR, CDR2 FQNEAQ (reference sequence). The CDR3 runs 14 residues. V was clipped by 4 bases and J by 0 bases, with 10 bases between them. This clonotype was sampled from an adult who received the MenACWY meningococcal vaccine as a control. The sequences come from peripheral blood, collected 28 days after the second dose of the MenACWY control vaccine. V and J are TRBV7-9 and TRBJ2-7, with no clear D. The CDR3, as DNA: TGTGCCAGCAGCTCAGTTGGCCTCTCCTACGAGCAGTACTTC. Translation gives CASSSVGLSYEQYF.